The clone carrying this T cell receptor beta chain was seen only a few times. Germline V gene sequence: CDR1 DFQATT, CDR2 SNEGSKA (reference sequence). V shed 2 bases and J shed 8 bases, with 10 bases lying between them. This CDR3 spans 12 amino acids. This sample is drawn from a study of T cells in Graves' hyperthyroidism and ophthalmopathy. Study at large: The authors collected peripheral blood at initial diagnosis, before any treatment.

Amplification yielded TCR beta CDR3 regions, with RNA transcripts as the source. The TCR CDR3 first-round RT-PCR relied on the HTBI primer set. TCRdb re-called the multiplex PCR reads through MiXCR, storing one row per CDR3 protein. This sample has hundreds of thousands of distinct CDR3 sequences, with 15% to 20% found just once. Material for sequencing was blood. The TCR comes from a woman in her 30s with Graves' hyperthyroidism. The chain recombines TRBV20-1 with TRBJ2-1; D remains unclear. In DNA form, the CDR3 reads TGCAGTGCTAGACAGATTGTGTATGAGCAGTTCTTC. Protein product: CSARQIVYEQFF.